One and the same sample provided the 8 T cell receptor beta chains below, sequenced in a study of T cell responses to AZD1222 COVID-19 vaccine. Profiling relied on immunoSEQ multiplex PCR, and the TCRdb table lists in-frame clones only, not all of them. This table holds some 110,000 clones, 80% to 90% found once. The sample consisted of peripheral blood, taken on day 0 of MenACWY control vaccination. Receptors were obtained from an adult in good health.

The chain is built from TRBV6-2 or TRBV6-3 and TRBJ2-1; the match to TRBD2 covers 10 bases. The CDR3 loop spans 15 amino acids. Germline CDR1 MNHEY, CDR2 SVGEGT. The ends lost 6 bases at V and 7 bases at J; junction bases unmatched: 9. Here the CDR3 reads CASSVRAGGRNEQFF. CDR3 sequence (DNA): TGTGCCAGCAGCGTAAGAGCGGGGGGGCGGAATGAGCAGTTCTTC.

This chain links TRBV19 with TRBJ1-2; maybe TRBD1 (5 bases). CDR3 length equals 11 residues. Per the germline V gene, CDR1 is LNHDA and CDR2 is SQIVND (reference sequence). Trimming shortened V by 3 bases and J by 7 bases, and 6 bases separated the two germline ends. The CDR3 here is CASSIGGGYTF. The CDR3 DNA is TGTGCCAGTAGTATTGGGGGTGGCTACACCTTC.

The chain has TRBV11-3 and TRBJ2-1; no firm D call. CDR1 is SGHNT, CDR2 YENEEA, per germline. Trimming left V 4 bases short and J 2 bases short, with 6 bases between. The CDR3 is 13 amino acids. This CDR3 reads CASSSQPYNEQFF. Written as DNA, the CDR3 is TGTGCCAGCAGCTCCCAACCCTACAATGAGCAGTTCTTC.

The rearrangement uses TRBV27 and TRBJ2-2; 10 bases are a match to TRBD2. Germline assignment: CDR1 MNHEY and CDR2 SMNVEV (reference sequence). V shed 3 bases, J shed 4 bases, and the junction held 2 bases outside the gene matches. The CDR3 sequence is 15 residues long. CDR3 protein: CASSFIAGGTGELFF. In DNA form, the CDR3 reads TGTGCCAGCAGTTTCATAGCGGGGGGCACCGGGGAGCTGTTTTTT.

The chain uses TRBV27 and TRBJ1-2, with a weak D call TRBD1 (6 bases). This CDR3 comprises 13 residues. Germline CDR1 reads MNHEY; CDR2 reads SMNVEV (reference sequence). V was trimmed by 3 bases and J by 8 bases, leaving 13 bases between them. The CDR3, as DNA: TGTGCCAGCAGTTTTCAGGGGATCGGGGGCTACACCTTC. Translating it yields CASSFQGIGGYTF.

The chain uses TRBV21-1 and TRBJ1-2; whether TRBD1, the table's D call, matches the DNA was not checked. TRBV21-1 is given as a pseudogene. CDR3 length: 18 amino acids. In nucleotides, the CDR3 is TGTGCCAGCAGCAGAGGCCGGGACAGGGGCCCCCCCATCTATGGCTACACCTTC. Its protein is CASSRGRDRGPPIYGYTF.

This rearrangement joins TRBV18 to TRBJ1-6, with D hard to call. CDR1 is KGHSH and CDR2 is LQKENI in the germline V gene. Trimming stripped 1 base from V and 0 bases from J, with 4 bases between. This CDR3 region has 15 residues. The CDR3 nucleotides are TGTGCCAGCTCACCACGAAGCTCCTATAATTCACCCCTCCACTTT. This sequence encodes CASSPRSSYNSPLHF. Full variable domain (remainder filled in from reference TRBV18 and TRBJ1-6): NAGVMQNPRHLVRRRGQEARLRCSPMKGHSHVYWYRQLPEEGLKFMVYLQKENIIDESGMPKERFSAEFPKEGPSILRIQQVVRGDSAAYFCASSPRSSYNSPLHFGNGTRLTVT.

The chain is built from TRBV4-1 and TRBJ1-5, with D tentatively TRBD1 (5 bases). Trimming took 3 bases from V and 2 from J, leaving 20 bases between them. Per germline, CDR1 MGHRA and CDR2 YSYEKL. This CDR3 has 18 amino acids. The CDR3 spells CASSHNFEGPKGNQPQHF. CDR3 bases: TGCGCCAGCAGCCACAACTTCGAGGGGCCTAAGGGCAATCAGCCCCAGCATTTT.